A single sample gave rise to the 10 T cell receptor beta chains below, sequenced in a study of blood T cell repertoires in COVID-19. TCRdb's copy holds only in-frame clones and misses some; the assay was immunoSEQ multiplex PCR. In the table there are 300,000 to 500,000 clones, 88% of which are singletons. Sequencing was done on a sample of PBMCs or T cells enriched from blood (not recorded which). These TCRs come from a woman between 40 and 50 years old with acute COVID-19.

The chain joins TRBV6-5 to TRBJ2-2; no clear D. The ends were cut back, 9 bases at V and 6 bases at J, with 14 bases in the middle. The CDR3 is made up of 13 amino acids. In germline, CDR1 is MNHEY, CDR2 SVGAGI. In DNA, the CDR3 is TGTGCCAGTAGCATAAAGTGGCCCGGGGAGCTGTTTTTT. Translating it yields CASSIKWPGELFF.

V is TRBV3-1 (or the pseudogene TRBV3-2) and J is TRBJ1-1; D gene uncertain. Trimming left V 0 bases short and J 1 base short, with 12 bases between. Germline assignment: CDR1 LGHDT and CDR2 YNNKEL (reference sequence). This CDR3 is 16 amino acids long. The CDR3 bases are TGTGCCAGCAGCCAAGAGAGCATTACCACGAACACTGAAGCTTTCTTT. It is translated as CASSQESITTNTEAFF.

The chain is built from TRBV7-9 and TRBJ1-2; D not certain. Germline V gives CDR1 SEHNR, CDR2 FQNEAQ (reference sequence). V gave up 2 bases and J gave up 8 bases, with 9 bases separating them. This CDR3 has 12 amino acids. The DNA for the CDR3 is TGTGCCAGCAGCTTAAACGGGAAGGGCTACACCTTC. The encoded protein is CASSLNGKGYTF.

V usage is TRBV4-2 and J usage is TRBJ2-2; a possible D gene is TRBD2 (6 bases). V was clipped by 1 base and J by 7 bases, with 16 bases between them. CDR1 and CDR2 (germline): LGHNA, YNFKEQ. The CDR3 length is 16 residues. CDR3 DNA sequence: TGTGCCAGCAGCCAAGGGTCGGGGGTAATTGGCGGGGAGCTGTTTTTT. Protein product: CASSQGSGVIGGELFF.

V is TRBV25-1 and J is TRBJ1-2, with 8 bases fitting TRBD1. The trim removed 4 bases at V and 2 bases at J, leaving 6 bases unmatched. The CDR3 contains 15 residues. The V gene's germline CDR1 is MGHDK and CDR2 SYGVNS. CDR3 in DNA: TGTGCCAGCAGTGGCCAGGGGGCACGGAACTATGGCTACACCTTC. Its protein product is CASSGQGARNYGYTF.

Here the CDR3 reads CASSREPGEKLFF. The DNA for the CDR3 is TGCGCCAGCAGCAGGGAGCCTGGTGAAAAACTGTTTTTT. The V and J genes are TRBV5-1 and TRBJ1-4; D remains ambiguous. The CDR3 runs to 13 residues. V lost 4 bases and J lost 7, with 11 bases in between. Germline CDR1 is SGHRS and CDR2 is YFSETQ.

V and J are TRBV19 and TRBJ1-2; 8 nucleotides align to TRBD1. Looked up from germline, CDR1 is LNHDA and CDR2 is SQIVND (reference sequence). CDR3 length equals 15 residues. J lost 5 bases, V lost 1 base, and 6 bases had no gene match. For the CDR3, the DNA is TGTGCCAGTAGTATAGGAGGGACAGGAGCTTATGGCTACACCTTC. Its translation is CASSIGGTGAYGYTF.

J is TRBJ2-1 and V is TRBV29-1, with 12 bases aligning to TRBD2. V lost 4 bases to trimming and J lost 7 bases; unmatched junction nucleotides: 11. Germline CDR1 reads SQVTM; CDR2 reads ANQGSEA. The CDR3 runs to 16 residues. CDR3 protein: CSVVPSGGAIVNEQFF. CDR3 sequence (DNA): TGCAGCGTTGTCCCTAGCGGGGGGGCCATAGTAAATGAGCAGTTCTTC.

The V and J genes are TRBV25-1 and TRBJ2-1, with 7 positions matching TRBD2. The CDR3 is 17 amino acids. Per the germline V gene, CDR1 is MGHDK and CDR2 is SYGVNS. J lost 3 bases, V lost 4 bases, and 12 bases had no gene match. CDR3 region: CASSGEIRRTSYNEQFF. DNA for the CDR3: TGTGCCAGCAGTGGGGAAATCCGCAGGACTAGCTACAATGAGCAGTTCTTC.

J is TRBJ1-2 and V is TRBV27; D may be TRBD1 (5 bases). The ends were cut back, 3 bases at V and 8 bases at J, with 13 bases in the middle. Germline V gene lookup returns CDR1 MNHEY and CDR2 SMNVEV (reference sequence). The CDR3 totals 13 residues. The DNA of the CDR3 is TGTGCCAGCAGTTTCTCAGGGAGGGAAGGCTACACCTTC. It yields the protein CASSFSGREGYTF.